Listed below are T cell receptor beta chains from one sample, sequenced in a study of blood T cell repertoires in COVID-19. This table comes from immunoSEQ multiplex PCR, and its TCRdb copy is limited to in-frame clones, with some not included. The repertoire holds 130,000 to 150,000 clones, approximately 90% seen once, with roughly 4% in the top ten. The sample taken for sequencing was PBMCs or T cells enriched from blood (not recorded which). These TCRs come from a woman aged 40-49 years who had been exposed to COVID-19. CDR3s include the opening cysteine and the closing phenylalanine or tryptophan. D genes are given only for firm matches. Expanded clones get a size class; other rows say once, few or many, or leave the size out.

>.|TRBV5-4|.|TRBJ1-6
TGTGCCAGCAGCTTGGATCGGGGAATAAATTCACCCCTCCACTTT
CASSLDRGINSPLHF
>TRBD1|TRBV12-3/TRBV12-4|.|TRBJ1-3
TGTGCCAGCAGTTGGGGACAGGGAAACACCATATATTTT
CASSWGQGNTIYF
>.|TRBV6-5|once|TRBJ1-4
TGTGCCAGCAGTTACTCCTGGACACCTACTAATGAAAAACTGTTTTTT
CASSYSWTPTNEKLFF
>TRBD1|TRBV6-5|.|TRBJ1-6
TGTGCCAGCAGTTTACCGGGACAGAAGAATTCACCCCTCCACTTT
CASSLPGQKNSPLHF
>.|TRBV5-5|once|TRBJ1-5
TGTGCCAGCAAGGGAATCGGGGGGGGCAATCAGCCCCAGCATTTT
CASKGIGGGNQPQHF
>TRBD2|TRBV7-2|.|TRBJ2-7
TGTGCCAGCAGCCCCCCTAGCGGGGGTTCCTACGAGCAGTACTTC
CASSPPSGGSYEQYF
>.|TRBV19|.|TRBJ1-4
TGTGCCAGTCGAGACAGCAATAATGAAAAACTGTTTTTT
CASRDSNNEKLFF
>TRBD1|TRBV7-6|.|TRBJ1-1
TGTGCCAGCAGCCGTACAGGGGGCACTGAAGCTTTCTTT
CASSRTGGTEAFF
>.|TRBV5-6|.|TRBJ2-7
TGTGCCAGCAGCTTCGGGGGAAAAACCTACGAGCAGTACTTC
CASSFGGKTYEQYF
>.|TRBV6-1|.|TRBJ2-2
TGTGCCAGCAGTGATCCCTCCCGCCGGGTTAGGGAGCTGTTTTTT
CASSDPSRRVRELFF
>TRBD1|TRBV5-4|once|TRBJ1-1
TGTGCCAGCAGTATACAGGGGTACGCCACTGAAGCTTTCTTT
CASSIQGYATEAFF
>.|TRBV5-1|.|TRBJ2-7
TGCGCCAGCAGCTTGGCGGGGTGGAGCTACGAGCAGTACTTC
CASSLAGWSYEQYF
>TRBD1|TRBV6-5|.|TRBJ2-7
TGTGCCAGCAGGACAGGGGGGCAACAGTACTTC
CASRTGGQQYF
>TRBD1|TRBV19|.|TRBJ2-5
TGTGCCAGTAGTGTAAGACAGGGGAAATTTCAAGAGACCCAGTACTTC
CASSVRQGKFQETQYF
>TRBD2|TRBV9|.|TRBJ2-1
TGTGCCAGCAGCGCAGCCCTAGCGGGAGGAGTCTATGAGCAGTTCTTC
CASSAALAGGVYEQFF
>.|TRBV19|.|TRBJ1-1
TGTGCCAGTAGTCTCGGAGCGAACACTGAAGCTTTCTTT
CASSLGANTEAFF
>.|TRBV4-1|.|TRBJ1-5
TGCGCCAGCAGCCAAGACAGAAATCAGCCCCAGCATTTT
CASSQDRNQPQHF
>TRBD1|TRBV6-5|.|TRBJ1-2
TGTGCCAGCAGTTACTCGGACAGGGGTACGACGGGCTACACCTTC
CASSYSDRGTTGYTF
>.|TRBV19|.|TRBJ2-1
TGTGCCAGTAGTATGGTTAGGAACGGGATGAGGAATGAGCAGTTCTTC
CASSMVRNGMRNEQFF
>.|TRBV6-1|.|TRBJ2-1
TGTGCCAGCAGTGAAGCCCGGCGGTTCTCCTACAATGAGCAGTTCTTC
CASSEARRFSYNEQFF
>TRBD1|TRBV2|.|TRBJ1-2
TGTGCCAGCAGTCCCATCTCCGGGACAGCCTACTATGGCTACACCTTC
CASSPISGTAYYGYTF
>.|TRBV9|.|TRBJ1-4
TGTGCCAGCAGCTCCGCCAGGGGCTTTAATGAAAAACTGTTTTTT
CASSSARGFNEKLFF
>.|TRBV2|.|TRBJ1-1
TGTGCCAGCAGTGCGGGGGGAGAAGGAGCTTTCTTT
CASSAGGEGAFF
>TRBD1|TRBV7-2|.|TRBJ1-5
TGTGCCAGCAGCTCGGGACAGGGGAGGGGTCAGCCCCAGCATTTT
CASSSGQGRGQPQHF
>TRBD2|TRBV6-2/TRBV6-3|.|TRBJ2-5
TGTGCCAGCAGTTACCCGGGACTAGCGCAAGAGACCCAGTACTTC
CASSYPGLAQETQYF
>.|TRBV7-9|.|TRBJ2-2
TGTGCCAGCAGCCTCGCGGACAGCCCGAACACCGGGGAGCTGTTTTTT
CASSLADSPNTGELFF
>TRBD1|TRBV5-4|.|TRBJ1-2
TGTGCCAGCAGCCAACCGGGACAGGGCCTCTATGGCTACACCTTC
CASSQPGQGLYGYTF
>.|TRBV5-1|.|TRBJ1-3
TGCGCCAGCAGCCCCGGGGGTCTCTCTGGAAACACCATATATTTT
CASSPGGLSGNTIYF
>.|TRBV2|.|TRBJ2-1
TGTGCCAGCAGTGTTAGGGGGAAAAATGAGCAGTTCTTC
CASSVRGKNEQFF
>.|TRBV29-1|.|TRBJ2-5
TGCAGCGTTGAAGAGGGCGGGATAGGGGAGACCCAGTACTTC
CSVEEGGIGETQYF
>.|TRBV6-1|.|TRBJ1-4
TGTGCCAGCAGTGAACCACCCTGGAGGGCCCTTAATGAAAAACTGTTTTTT
CASSEPPWRALNEKLFF